This section outlines one T cell receptor beta chain sequence together with its context. The junction does not match germline at one end; this may be a read error. This CDR3 has 15 residues. Germline V gives CDR1 DFQATT, CDR2 SNEGSKA (reference sequence). This sample stems from a study of blood T cells in healthy people across ages. Together with a sample-barcoded 5' primer, a J-beta primer mix was included in a second PCR lasting about 6 to 11 cycles. TCRdb redid the calling of the 5' RACE reads with MiXCR, one entry per CDR3 protein. The sample yields around 650,000 distinct CDR3 sequences, about 43% seen once.

The genes are TRBV20-1 and TRBJ2-3; 7 bases are shared with TRBD1. Source material: blood. This TCR was recovered from an older man in good health. The CDR3 here is CSARKGARDTGTQYF. The DNA of the CDR3 is TGCAGTGCTAGGAAGGGGGCGAGGGACACAGGTACGCAGTATTTT.